A selection of T cell receptor beta chains follows, all from one sample in a study of CD8 T cells in Susac syndrome. Via MiXCR, TCRdb re-called the immunoSEQ multiplex PCR reads, giving one row per CDR3 protein. The sample records roughly 200,000 distinct CDR3 sequences, about 95% being singletons. The source material was CD4+ T cells from PBMCs. The source is a human donor in good health. Both conserved end residues are part of each CDR3. Each record gives: J gene, V gene, clone size, D gene, CDR3 DNA, CDR3 protein. D genes are given only for firm matches. Clone size is stated in some rows and not others, as once, few, many or a class when expanded.

>TRBJ2-7|TRBV30|few|NA
TGTGCCTGGAGTGTAGGGGGGCACGAGCAGTACTTC
CAWSVGGHEQYF
>TRBJ1-2|TRBV20-1|once|TRBD1
TGCAGTGCTCGGACAGGGCATAACTATGGCTACACCTTC
CSARTGHNYGYTF
>TRBJ2-1|TRBV7-3|NA|TRBD2
TGTGCCAGCAGCTTACTAGCGGGAGGGTACAATGAGCAGTTCTTC
CASSLLAGGYNEQFF
>TRBJ2-3|TRBV28|NA|NA
TGTGCCAGCAGTTCCCGCCGGGCGGTTAGCACAGATACGCAGTATTTT
CASSSRRAVSTDTQYF
>TRBJ2-5|TRBV18|NA|NA
TGTGCCAGCTCCCGCCGGGAAGAGACCCAGTACTTC
CASSRREETQYF
>TRBJ1-1|TRBV29-1|NA|NA
TGCAGCGGTGGAAGTAGCCGATCCGAAGCTTTCTTT
CSGGSSRSEAFF
>TRBJ1-5|TRBV7-8|NA|NA
TGTGCCAGCAGCTTCCGCCAGGCCAATCAGCCCCAGCATTTT
CASSFRQANQPQHF
>TRBJ2-7|TRBV28|NA|NA
TGTGCCAGTCAGGGTTTCGACGAGCAGTACTTC
CASQGFDEQYF
>TRBJ2-7|TRBV5-6|few|NA
TGTGCCAGCAGCTTGGGCGCTTACGAGCAGTACTTC
CASSLGAYEQYF
>TRBJ2-5|TRBV7-7|NA|TRBD1
TGTGCTAGCAGCTTCCAGGGGGCAGAGACCCAGTACTTC
CASSFQGAETQYF
>TRBJ2-2|TRBV2|NA|NA
TGTGCCAGCAGGCGGGCTCCGAACACCGGGGAGCTGTTTTTT
CASRRAPNTGELFF
>TRBJ2-4|TRBV9|NA|NA
TGTGCCAGCAGCGTAGTCGGGACTTCAAACATTCAGTACTTC
CASSVVGTSNIQYF
>TRBJ2-1|TRBV29-1|once|NA
TGCAGCGTTGGAATCAGCGGTCCCTACAATGAGCAGTTCTTC
CSVGISGPYNEQFF
>TRBJ2-6|TRBV7-3|few|NA
TGTGCCAGCAGAAGCTCTGGGGCCAACGTCCTGACTTTC
CASRSSGANVLTF
>TRBJ2-5|TRBV20-1|NA|NA
TGCAGTGCTAGAGGAGGGTCCCGGGGCGACTTC
CSARGGSRGDF
>TRBJ2-7|TRBV28|NA|NA
TGTGCCAGCAGTTTACCCCTCCGAACCTACGAGCAGTACTTC
CASSLPLRTYEQYF
>TRBJ2-1|TRBV4-3|NA|NA
TGCGCCAGCAGCCAAGTAGCTGCCACCGATGAGCAGTTCTTC
CASSQVAATDEQFF
>TRBJ1-1|TRBV28|NA|NA
TGTGCCACAAAGAACACTGAAGCTTTCTTT
CATKNTEAFF
>TRBJ2-7|TRBV7-8|NA|NA
TGTGCCATCGGCCCGGGACCGCACTACGAGCAGTACTTC
CAIGPGPHYEQYF
>TRBJ1-4|TRBV28|NA|TRBD1
TGTGCCAGCAGTTTGTGGACAGGAGGTGAAAAACTGTTTTTT
CASSLWTGGEKLFF
>TRBJ2-5|TRBV20-1|NA|TRBD1
TGCAGTGCTTTTACCAGGGGGCTCGGGGAGACCCAGTACTTC
CSAFTRGLGETQYF
>TRBJ1-4|TRBV7-9|NA|TRBD1
TGTGCCAGCAGCTTGGGACAGACAACTAATGAAAAACTGTTTTTT
CASSLGQTTNEKLFF
>TRBJ2-1|TRBV20-1|once|TRBD2
TGCAGTGCTAGAGCCCTCCCAGCGGGAGGGAACTCCTACAATGAGCAGTTCTTC
CSARALPAGGNSYNEQFF
>TRBJ2-1|TRBV20-1|once|TRBD2
TGCAGTGCTAGGGGGACTAGCGGGGATACCTACAATGAGCAGTTCTTC
CSARGTSGDTYNEQFF
>TRBJ2-3|TRBV11-2|NA|NA
TGTGCCAGCAGCTTGGACCTCACAGATACGCAGTATTTT
CASSLDLTDTQYF
>TRBJ2-7|TRBV28|NA|TRBD2
TGTGCCAGCAGTCTCTCCCTAGCGGGAGTCTCGCACGAGCAGTACTTC
CASSLSLAGVSHEQYF
>TRBJ2-1|TRBV29-1|NA|NA
TGCAGCATCCTGGCCGGGACACTATACAATGAGCAGTTCTTC
CSILAGTLYNEQFF
>TRBJ2-4|TRBV7-9|NA|NA
TGTGCCAGCAGCCCTATAGACTTGGGAGCCAAAAACATTCAGTACTTC
CASSPIDLGAKNIQYF
>TRBJ2-1|TRBV12-3/TRBV12-4|NA|NA
TGTGCCAGCAGCCCCTTCGCTGGGGAGCAGTTCTTC
CASSPFAGEQFF
>TRBJ1-5|TRBV12-3/TRBV12-4|once|NA
TGTGCCAGCAGACCCCCTGGACAGAACAATCAGCCCCAGCATTTT
CASRPPGQNNQPQHF
>TRBJ2-7|TRBV5-6|NA|NA
TGTGCCAGCAGCAGGAACAGGGGAGGGTACGAGCAGTACTTC
CASSRNRGGYEQYF
>TRBJ2-5|TRBV27|NA|NA
TGTGCCAGCAGTCTCACGTACCAAGAGACCCAGTACTTC
CASSLTYQETQYF
>TRBJ1-5|TRBV28|NA|NA
TGTGCCAGCACCCCATCGGACAAAACAGGGTTGCTCCAGCATTTT
CASTPSDKTGLLQHF